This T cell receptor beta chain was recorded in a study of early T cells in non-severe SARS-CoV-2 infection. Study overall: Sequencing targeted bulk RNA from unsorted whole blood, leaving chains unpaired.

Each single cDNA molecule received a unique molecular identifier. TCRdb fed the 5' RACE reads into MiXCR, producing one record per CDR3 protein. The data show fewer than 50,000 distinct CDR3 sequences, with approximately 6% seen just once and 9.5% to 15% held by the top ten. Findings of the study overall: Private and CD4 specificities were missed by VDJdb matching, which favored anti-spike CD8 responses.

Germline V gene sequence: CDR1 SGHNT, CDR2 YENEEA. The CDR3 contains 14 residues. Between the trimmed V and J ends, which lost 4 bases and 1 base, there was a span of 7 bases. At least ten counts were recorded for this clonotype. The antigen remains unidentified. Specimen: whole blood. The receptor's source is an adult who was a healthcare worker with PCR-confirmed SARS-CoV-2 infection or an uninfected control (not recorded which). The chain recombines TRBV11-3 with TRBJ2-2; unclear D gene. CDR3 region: CASSSSGNTGELFF. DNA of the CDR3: TGTGCCAGCAGCTCCTCAGGGAACACCGGGGAGCTGTTTTTT.